The clone carrying this T cell receptor beta chain was seen many times. RNA transcripts were the template for amplifying TCR beta CDR3 regions. The primer set for the first-round RT-PCR of the TCR CDR3 was HTBI. Using its own MiXCR run on the multiplex PCR reads, TCRdb lists one record per CDR3 protein. There are 330,000 or so distinct CDR3 sequences in the sample; roughly 20% occur only once, and around 16% lies in the top ten. This record belongs to a study of T cells in Graves' hyperthyroidism and ophthalmopathy. CDR1 is SGHDT, CDR2 YYEEEE, per germline. CDR3 length equals 13 residues. Trimming stripped 4 bases from V and 5 bases from J, with 10 bases between. Subjects with ophthalmopathy showed a Clinical Activity Score no lower than 3, a NOSPECS grade no lower than 4, and a duration shorter than 3 months.

The TCR comes from a woman aged 40 to 50 with Graves' ophthalmopathy. The rearrangement uses TRBV5-6 and TRBJ1-5; unclear D gene. The sequenced sample was blood. CDR3 coding DNA: TGTGCCAGCAGCCGCCGCGGGCATCAGCCCCAGCATTTT. Translation gives CASSRRGHQPQHF.